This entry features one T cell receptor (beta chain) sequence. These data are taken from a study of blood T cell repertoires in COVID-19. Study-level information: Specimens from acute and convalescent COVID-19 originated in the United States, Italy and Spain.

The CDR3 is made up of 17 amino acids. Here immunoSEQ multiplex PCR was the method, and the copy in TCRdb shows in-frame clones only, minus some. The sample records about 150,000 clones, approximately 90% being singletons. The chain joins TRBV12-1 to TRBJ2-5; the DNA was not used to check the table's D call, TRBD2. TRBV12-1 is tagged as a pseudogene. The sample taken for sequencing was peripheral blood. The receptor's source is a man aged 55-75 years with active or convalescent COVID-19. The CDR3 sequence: CASSFPPSGREQETQYF. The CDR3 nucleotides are TGTGCCAGCAGCTTCCCCCCCTCCGGGAGGGAACAAGAGACCCAGTACTTC.